This entry lists 8 T cell receptor beta chains sequenced from one sample in a study of cytomegalovirus exposure and HLA in healthy donors. Vbeta (60) and Jbeta (13) primers were used in the PCR. Here immunoSEQ multiplex PCR was the method, and the copy in TCRdb shows in-frame clones only, minus some. The sample table sets out just over 150,000 clones. Sequencing used PBMCs. Every receptor here comes from a man aged 25-45 years in good health and CMV-seronegative.

The V call is TRBV19, the J call TRBJ1-5; possibly TRBD1 for D (5 bases). Germline V gives CDR1 LNHDA, CDR2 SQIVND (reference sequence). This CDR3 has 14 residues. Trimming left V 1 base short and J 5 bases short, with 9 bases between. The CDR3 DNA is TGTGCCAGTAGTATAGGGACAAACGATCAGCCCCAGCATTTT. Translated, it gives CASSIGTNDQPQHF.

The chain has TRBV7-2 and TRBJ2-2; TRBD2 matches at 8 bases. After removal of 5 bases from V and 5 bases from J, the junction contained 10 bases not matched to a gene. The germline gives CDR1 SGHTA, CDR2 FQGNSA. This CDR3 contains 16 residues. CDR3 nucleotides: TGTGCCAGCAGCCCCCGGCTAGCGGGTTTAACCGGGGAGCTGTTTTTT. As protein: CASSPRLAGLTGELFF.

The chain is built from TRBV27 and TRBJ1-2; the D is unclear. The CDR3 has 15 amino acids. Germline CDR1 and CDR2: MNHEY and SMNVEV (reference sequence). V lost 1 base and J 7 bases, leaving 16 bases between the germline ends. CDR3 sequence (DNA): TGTGCCAGCAGTTTATACCGGACGGGAGGAGTTGGCTACACCTTC. Amino acids: CASSLYRTGGVGYTF.

The V and J genes are TRBV5-1 and TRBJ1-1; a possible D gene is TRBD1 (6 bases). Trimming took 7 bases from V and 0 from J, leaving 19 bases between them. Germline CDR1 is SGHRS and CDR2 is YFSETQ. The CDR3 runs to 16 residues. CDR3 amino acids: CASSRSGDGLNTEAFF. CDR3 DNA: TGCGCCAGCTCCCGATCAGGGGACGGGTTGAACACTGAAGCTTTCTTT. Variable domain in full (rest from reference TRBV5-1 and TRBJ1-1): KAGVTQTPRYLIKTRGQQVTLSCSPISGHRSVSWYQQTPGQGLQFLFEYFSETQRNKGNFPGRFSGRQFSNSRSEMNVSTLELGDSALYLCASSRSGDGLNTEAFFGQGTRLTVV.

This sequence joins TRBV11-2 and TRBJ1-1, with D possibly matching TRBD1 (6 bases). From germline, CDR1 is SGHAT and CDR2 FQNNGV. This CDR3 region has 14 residues. V lost 5 bases and J lost 4, with 14 bases in between. CDR3 nucleotides: TGTGCCAGCAGCATACTTGCGGGGGCCACTGAAGCTTTCTTT. Translated, it gives CASSILAGATEAFF.

This chain uses TRBV6-6 with TRBJ2-4, with 9 bases fitting TRBD1. Looked up from germline, CDR1 is MNHNY and CDR2 is SVGAGI (reference sequence). The CDR3 is made up of 16 amino acids. V lost 7 bases and J lost 2; bases outside the gene matches: 9. In nucleotides, the CDR3 is TGTGCCAGCACCCAGGGACAGGGAGTAACCAAAAACATTCAGTACTTC. As protein: CASTQGQGVTKNIQYF.

The chain has TRBV28 and TRBJ2-7, with a weak D call TRBD1 (5 bases). The CDR3 runs 14 residues. The V and J ends lost 4 bases and 3 bases respectively, with 13 bases between them. Per germline, CDR1 MDHEN and CDR2 SYDVKM. CDR3 bases: TGTGCCAGCAGTTCGCCAGGGATAGTCTACGAGCAGTACTTC. Its translation is CASSSPGIVYEQYF.

The chain recombines TRBV6-1 with TRBJ1-1; D unclear. The V and J ends lost 4 bases and 3 bases respectively, with 15 bases between them. The CDR3 contains 15 residues. Per the germline V gene, CDR1 is MNHNS and CDR2 is SASEGT. In DNA form, the CDR3 reads TGTGCCAGCAGTGTACTCCCTTCCGGAGACACTGAAGCTTTCTTT. Protein sequence: CASSVLPSGDTEAFF.